This T cell receptor (beta chain) originates from a study of T-cell memory formation after mild COVID-19. Across the study: Clusters were largely donor specific. General study points: Memory cells collected pre-infection included some clones that later responded, suggesting cross-reactive memory joined.

From the 5' RACE reads, TCRdb called clonotypes with MiXCR, one entry per CDR3 protein. The profile covers roughly 35,000 distinct CDR3 sequences, with more than 20% appearing a single time and 1.5% taken by the ten largest. This CDR3 region has 16 residues. CDR1 and CDR2 from the germline V gene are KGHSH and LQKENI. The V gene end was trimmed by 4 bases and the J gene end by 5 bases; junction bases not matched to a gene: 9. This clonotype was seen at least ten times. Its matching antigen is unknown. The sequence came from an adult who had mild COVID-19 (a few samples of this study predate the infection). Cell type and time point are not known. This chain joins TRBV18 and TRBJ2-2, with 8 positions matching TRBD2. The sequenced sample was PBMCs or a T cell subset sorted from them (not recorded which). The CDR3 reads CASSRRSGRDTGELFF. CDR3 DNA sequence: TGTGCCAGCTCACGGCGGAGCGGGAGAGATACCGGGGAGCTGTTTTTT.